Below, one TCR beta chain is given with its context. Its cognate antigen is unknown. This record comes from a study of cytomegalovirus exposure and HLA in healthy donors. General study results and limits: Earlier analysis looked at TCR beta V segments, and most were productive about 90% or about 30% of the time.

Germline V gene data show CDR1 as SGHVS and CDR2 as FNYEAQ. The CDR3 extends over 16 amino acids. J was trimmed by 7 bases and V by 5 bases; bases with no gene match: 11. Primers: 60 Vbeta forward and 13 Jbeta reverse. TCRdb keeps only in-frame clones here, not all; method: immunoSEQ multiplex PCR. The data show 150,000 to 200,000 clones, around three quarters seen once. This sequence was found in a woman between 35 and 50 years old in good health and CMV-seronegative. Sequencing input: PBMCs. This chain links TRBV7-6 with TRBJ1-2, with 12 positions matching TRBD1. The CDR3 reads CASSHGTGGSTGGYTF. DNA for the CDR3: TGTGCCAGCAGCCACGGGACAGGGGGCTCGACGGGTGGCTACACCTTC. The variable domain in full, completed from reference TRBV7-6 and TRBJ1-2, reads GAGVSQSPRYKVTKRGQDVALRCDPISGHVSLYWYRQALGQGPEFLTYFNYEAQQDKSGLPNDRFSAERPEGSISTLTIQRTEQRDSAMYRCASSHGTGGSTGGYTFGSGTRLTVV.